The next 21 T cell receptor beta chains were all read from a single sample in a study of T cell changes during pregnancy in multiple sclerosis. Measured with immunoSEQ multiplex PCR; TCRdb has only the in-frame clones, and not every one. The sample has around 72,000 clones; 75% to 95% are singletons. Sequences were derived from CD4+ T cells from peripheral blood mononuclear cells, sampled before pregnancy. These receptors were collected from a female donor with multiple sclerosis, enrolled in a pregnancy study.

V and J are TRBV6-5 and TRBJ1-2; no reliable D call. The CDR3 contains 13 residues. Germline V CDR1 and CDR2: MNHEY, SVGAGI. The V and J ends lost 7 bases and 6 bases respectively, with 15 bases between them. The CDR3 DNA sequence: TGTGCCAGCAAAGAACAGACAAGAGATGGCTACACCTTC. This codes for CASKEQTRDGYTF.

The chain carries TRBV9 and TRBJ1-6; D unclear. Trimming cost V 0 bases and J 0 bases, with 10 bases left between them. This CDR3 has 17 amino acids. Germline-derived CDR1 and CDR2 are SGDLS and YYNGEE. The CDR3 region is CASSVGQASSYNSPLHF. The CDR3 coding sequence is TGTGCCAGCAGCGTAGGGCAGGCGAGCTCCTATAATTCACCCCTCCACTTT.

The V and J genes are TRBV7-2 and TRBJ1-3, with D perhaps matching TRBD1 (6 bases). Germline V CDR1 and CDR2: SGHTA, FQGNSA. This CDR3 is built from 16 residues. The V and J ends lost 4 bases and 0 bases respectively, with 13 bases between them. CDR3 in amino acids: CASSSPDRNSGNTIYF. Written as DNA, the CDR3 is TGTGCCAGCAGCTCCCCGGACAGAAACTCTGGAAACACCATATATTTT.

This chain uses TRBV5-6 with TRBJ1-4; D might be TRBD1 (6 bases). This CDR3 spans 15 amino acids. Germline V gene lookup returns CDR1 SGHDT and CDR2 YYEEEE. The ends were cut back, 1 base at V and 8 bases at J, with 15 bases in the middle. The CDR3 is CASSLRDTGGEKLFF. CDR3 DNA sequence: TGTGCCAGCAGCTTGAGGGACACGGGAGGCGAAAAACTGTTTTTT.

The chain recombines TRBV28 with TRBJ2-1; 8 bases line up with TRBD2. Germline V gene lookup returns CDR1 MDHEN and CDR2 SYDVKM. This CDR3 contains 17 residues. Unmatched junction bases numbered 16, after V lost 6 bases and J lost 6 bases. CDR3 in amino acids: CASRPLLTAGAPNEQFF. The CDR3 DNA is TGTGCCAGCAGACCGTTATTAACAGCGGGAGCCCCCAATGAGCAGTTCTTC.

Concerning this clone: The conserved closing phenylalanine or tryptophan is absent in this CDR3, likely reflecting a read error. Because the CDR3's place on the DNA is in doubt, the DNA is left out and the CDR3 is given as listed by TCRdb. The chain uses TRBV7-9 and TRBJ1-1. With termini counted, the CDR3 has 9 amino acids. The germline V gene has CDR1 SEHNR and CDR2 FQNEAQ (reference sequence). The CDR3 spells CASSFPSGG.

The rearrangement links TRBV29-1 to TRBJ2-3; 13 nucleotides agree with TRBD2. Germline CDR1 and CDR2: SQVTM and ANQGSEA. The CDR3 runs to 17 residues. V gave up 2 bases and J gave up 6 bases; unmatched junction bases: 11. The CDR3 here is CSVEPDRTSGSRDTQYF. In DNA form, the CDR3 reads TGCAGCGTTGAACCCGATCGGACTAGCGGGAGCCGGGATACGCAGTATTTT.

The V call is TRBV29-1, the J call TRBJ2-2; 13 nucleotides agree with TRBD2. The V gene's germline CDR1 is SQVTM and CDR2 ANQGSEA. The CDR3 has 16 residues. V lost 4 bases and J lost 5; bases outside the gene matches: 7. The CDR3 spells CSVGTSGSVRTGELFF. The DNA of the CDR3 is TGCAGCGTTGGGACTAGCGGGAGTGTCAGAACCGGGGAGCTGTTTTTT.

The gene calls are TRBV5-5 and TRBJ2-1; tentatively, D is TRBD2 (5 bases). The CDR3 consists of 15 residues. CDR1 is SGHKS and CDR2 is YYEKEE in the germline V gene (reference sequence). V lost 4 bases, J lost 3 bases, and 14 bases lay in between. CDR3 protein: CASSGLGLGYNEQFF. CDR3 DNA: TGTGCCAGCAGCGGCCTTGGACTCGGCTACAATGAGCAGTTCTTC.

The DNA for the CDR3 is TGTGCCAGCAGGGGAGGGACAGGCACCGGGGAGCTGTTTTTT. Translating it yields CASRGGTGTGELFF. V usage is TRBV6-6 and J usage is TRBJ2-2; TRBD1 might be the D (8 bases). Trimming removed 6 bases at V and 4 bases at J, with 12 bases between. Germline V lookup: CDR1 MNHNY, CDR2 SVGAGI (reference sequence). The CDR3 covers 14 residues.

The chain carries TRBV6-6 and TRBJ1-6; D is possibly TRBD1 (6 bases). V lost 5 bases and J 6 bases, leaving 11 bases between the germline ends. The CDR3 is made up of 14 amino acids. Germline V gene data show CDR1 as MNHNY and CDR2 as SVGAGI (reference sequence). This CDR3 reads CASSMTGPNSPLHF. CDR3 coding DNA: TGTGCCAGCAGTATGACAGGCCCTAATTCACCCCTCCACTTT.

This sequence joins TRBV27 and TRBJ2-7, with 7 bases lining up with TRBD1. This CDR3 has 16 residues. Trimming at V came to 5 bases and at J to 0 bases, leaving 10 bases not matched to a gene. Germline lookup yields CDR1 MNHEY and CDR2 SMNVEV (reference sequence). The DNA for the CDR3 is TGTGCCAGCAGTAGAAGAGGACAGGCTAGCTCCTACGAGCAGTACTTC. This translates into CASSRRGQASSYEQYF.

The rearrangement joins TRBV5-4 to TRBJ2-5; D ambiguous. The V end lost 1 base, the J end lost 2 bases, and 12 bases lay between the germline ends. The CDR3 has 15 amino acids. Per the germline V gene, CDR1 is SGHNT and CDR2 is YYREEE (reference sequence). The CDR3 is CASSLLSGGQETQYF. For the CDR3, the DNA is TGTGCCAGCAGCTTGCTCAGTGGCGGACAAGAGACCCAGTACTTC.

The rearrangement uses TRBV19 and TRBJ2-5; possible D gene TRBD2, 5 bases. The germline V gene encodes CDR1 LNHDA and CDR2 SQIVND (reference sequence). The CDR3 extends over 14 amino acids. Trimming took off 3 bases at V and 1 base at J, with 9 bases between the two ends. The CDR3 nucleotides read TGTGCCAGTAGTATTCAAAGCGGCCAAGAGACCCAGTACTTC. Its protein is CASSIQSGQETQYF.

J is TRBJ2-7 and V is TRBV29-1; 8 nucleotides align to TRBD1. The V and J ends lost 4 bases and 6 bases, in that order; junction bases with no gene match: 20. The CDR3 totals 17 residues. Germline assignment: CDR1 SQVTM and CDR2 ANQGSEA. In DNA, the CDR3 is TGCAGCGTTGCTCCAAGGACAGGGTCATTGAATCCCCGCGAGCAGTACTTC. Translation: CSVAPRTGSLNPREQYF.

V and J are TRBV5-4 and TRBJ2-2; 9 nucleotides line up with TRBD2. The CDR3 covers 16 residues. The junction had 10 bases not matched to a gene; V was cut back by 3 bases and J by 7 bases. The germline CDR1 and CDR2 sequences are SGHNT and YYREEE (reference sequence). CDR3 nucleotide sequence: TGTGCCAGCAGCTCCCGCCTAGCGGGAAGCTTCGGGGAGCTGTTTTTT. It yields the protein CASSSRLAGSFGELFF.

The chain joins TRBV28 to TRBJ1-5, with D perhaps TRBD1 (6 bases). Trimming cost V 5 bases and J 2 bases, with 10 bases left between them. This CDR3 region has 14 residues. CDR1 is MDHEN, CDR2 SYDVKM, per germline. In nucleotides, the CDR3 is TGTGCCAGCAGTGGAAGACAGGGCAATCAGCCCCAGCATTTT. Protein product: CASSGRQGNQPQHF.

The rearrangement uses TRBV9 and TRBJ2-2; TRBD2 matches at 7 bases. With 0 bases clipped from V and 0 bases from J, the junction kept 2 bases outside the gene matches. The V gene's germline CDR1 is SGDLS and CDR2 YYNGEE. The CDR3 runs 16 residues. CDR3 sequence: CASSVDGGANTGELFF. CDR3 nucleotide sequence: TGTGCCAGCAGCGTAGATGGGGGGGCGAACACCGGGGAGCTGTTTTTT. The full variable domain, with the rest looked up from reference TRBV9 and TRBJ2-2, is DSGVTQTPKHLITATGQRVTLRCSPRSGDLSVYWYQQSLDQGLQFLIQYYNGEERAKGNILERFSAQQFPDLHSELNLSSLELGDSALYFCASSVDGGANTGELFFGEGSRLTVL.

The table lists this clone with a few counts. The rearrangement uses TRBV7-3 and TRBJ1-1; possibly TRBD1 for D (6 bases). The germline CDR1 and CDR2 sequences are SGHTA and FQGTGA. This CDR3 comprises 13 residues. The ends were cut back, 3 bases at V and 3 bases at J, with 8 bases in the middle. Written as DNA, the CDR3 is TGTGCCAGCAGCTTGACAGGAGACACTGAAGCTTTCTTT. This encodes CASSLTGDTEAFF.

This clone was detected once. The chain carries TRBV27 and TRBJ1-5, with TRBD1 matching over 10 bases. The CDR3 is 19 residues long. V lost 5 bases and J lost 6; bases outside the gene matches: 19. Germline V gene lookup returns CDR1 MNHEY and CDR2 SMNVEV (reference sequence). The CDR3 reads CASSPSRQGARNHRQPQHF. Here the CDR3 DNA reads TGTGCCAGCAGTCCTTCGCGACAGGGGGCAAGGAATCACCGTCAGCCCCAGCATTTT.

The chain is built from TRBV7-2 and TRBJ2-3; D may be TRBD2 (5 bases). With 5 bases removed from V and 10 bases from J, the gap between germline ends came to 13 bases. The CDR3 sequence is 12 residues long. CDR1 is SGHTA and CDR2 is FQGNSA in the germline V gene. This CDR3 is CASSRPSGAQYF. The CDR3 DNA reads as TGTGCCAGCAGCCGCCCAAGCGGAGCGCAGTATTTT.